This T cell receptor beta chain was recorded in a study of cytomegalovirus exposure and HLA in healthy donors. Study-level background: Clustering assigned approximately 78% of the roughly 400 genotyped donors to the Caucasian-associated ancestry cluster.

Turning to this clone: Its antigen is unknown.

The CDR3 sequence is 16 residues long. Germline CDR1 and CDR2: SGHNT and YENEEA. Trimming took 1 base from V and 3 from J; bases not matched to a gene: 6. Findings of the study overall: CMV serostatus was the sole immune exposure data available. The authors later linked a missense DCLRE1C variant to TCR beta V- and J-gene trimming.

Primers: 60 Vbeta forward and 13 Jbeta reverse. Sequencing used immunoSEQ multiplex PCR; TCRdb keeps in-frame clones, though not all of them. The sample carries 85,000 to 100,000 clones, around 80% recorded once. Sequencing was done on a sample of PBMCs. The genes are TRBV11-3 and TRBJ2-3; 8 bases line up with TRBD2. The TCR comes from a man in his thirties or forties in good health and CMV-seronegative. CDR3 region: CASSLGQRETTDTQYF. The CDR3 bases are TGTGCCAGCAGCTTAGGACAGCGGGAGACGACAGATACGCAGTATTTT.